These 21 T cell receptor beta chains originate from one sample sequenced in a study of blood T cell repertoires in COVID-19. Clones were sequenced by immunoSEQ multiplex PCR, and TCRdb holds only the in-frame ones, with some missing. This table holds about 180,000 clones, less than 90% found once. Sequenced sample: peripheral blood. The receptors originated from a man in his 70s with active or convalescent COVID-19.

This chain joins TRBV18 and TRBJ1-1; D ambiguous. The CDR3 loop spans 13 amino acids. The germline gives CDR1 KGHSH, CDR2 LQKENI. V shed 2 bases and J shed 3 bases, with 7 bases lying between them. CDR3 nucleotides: TGTGCCAGCTCACCAGGGAGTGACACTGAAGCTTTCTTT. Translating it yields CASSPGSDTEAFF.

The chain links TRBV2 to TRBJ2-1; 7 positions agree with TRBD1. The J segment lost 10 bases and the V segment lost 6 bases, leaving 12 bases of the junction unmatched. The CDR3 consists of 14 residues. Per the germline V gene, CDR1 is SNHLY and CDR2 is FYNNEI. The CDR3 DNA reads TGTGCCAGCAGGGAGACCACAGGGGACGGCGAGCAGTTCTTC. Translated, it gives CASRETTGDGEQFF.

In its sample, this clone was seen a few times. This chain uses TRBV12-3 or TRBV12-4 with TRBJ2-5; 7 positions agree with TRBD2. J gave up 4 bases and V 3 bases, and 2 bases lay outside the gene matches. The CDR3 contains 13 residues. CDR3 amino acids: CASSFGGGETQYF. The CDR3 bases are TGTGCCAGCAGTTTCGGCGGGGGAGAGACCCAGTACTTC.

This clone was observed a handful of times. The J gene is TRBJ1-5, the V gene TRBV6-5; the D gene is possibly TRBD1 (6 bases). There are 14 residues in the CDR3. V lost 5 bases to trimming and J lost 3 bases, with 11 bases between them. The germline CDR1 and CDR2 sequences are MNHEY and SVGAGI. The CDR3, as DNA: TGTGCCAGCAGTAGCCAGGGGCTCAATCAGCCCCAGCATTTT. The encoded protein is CASSSQGLNQPQHF.

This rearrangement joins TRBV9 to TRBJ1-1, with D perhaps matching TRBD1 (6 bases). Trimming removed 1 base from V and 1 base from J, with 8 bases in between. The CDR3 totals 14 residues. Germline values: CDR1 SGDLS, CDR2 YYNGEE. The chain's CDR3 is CASSVTGQNTEAFF. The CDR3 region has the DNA TGTGCCAGCAGCGTAACAGGGCAGAACACTGAAGCTTTCTTT.

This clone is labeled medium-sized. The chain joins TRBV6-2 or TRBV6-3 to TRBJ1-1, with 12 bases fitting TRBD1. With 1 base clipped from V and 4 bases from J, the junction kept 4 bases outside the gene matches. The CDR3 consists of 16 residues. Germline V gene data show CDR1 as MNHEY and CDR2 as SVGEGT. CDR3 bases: TGTGCCAGCAGTTACTGGGACAGGGGGCGCGGCACTGAAGCTTTCTTT. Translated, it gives CASSYWDRGRGTEAFF.

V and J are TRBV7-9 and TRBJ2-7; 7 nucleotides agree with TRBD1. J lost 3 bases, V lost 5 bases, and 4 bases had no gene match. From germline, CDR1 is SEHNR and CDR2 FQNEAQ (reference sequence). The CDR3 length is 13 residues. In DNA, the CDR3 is TGTGCCAGCAGCAGGGACAGCTACTACGAGCAGTACTTC. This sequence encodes CASSRDSYYEQYF.

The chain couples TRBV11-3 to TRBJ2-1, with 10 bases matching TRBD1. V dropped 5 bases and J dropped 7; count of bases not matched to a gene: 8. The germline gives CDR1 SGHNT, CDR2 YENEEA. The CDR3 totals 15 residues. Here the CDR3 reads CASSVTGGYRNEQFF. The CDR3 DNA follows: TGTGCCAGCAGCGTGACAGGGGGCTATAGGAATGAGCAGTTCTTC.

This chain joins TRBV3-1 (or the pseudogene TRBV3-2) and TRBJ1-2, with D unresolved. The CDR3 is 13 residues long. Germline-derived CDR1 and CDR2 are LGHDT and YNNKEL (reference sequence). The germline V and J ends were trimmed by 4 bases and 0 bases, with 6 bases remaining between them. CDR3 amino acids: CASSRDTNYGYTF. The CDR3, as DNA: TGTGCCAGCAGCCGCGACACTAACTATGGCTACACCTTC.

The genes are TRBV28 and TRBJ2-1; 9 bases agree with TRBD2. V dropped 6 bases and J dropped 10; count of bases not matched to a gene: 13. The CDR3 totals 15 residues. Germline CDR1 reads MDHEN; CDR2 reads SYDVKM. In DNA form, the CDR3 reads TGTGCCAGCAGCCGCGGGGCAGCGGGAGGCCGGGAGCAGTTCTTC. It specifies CASSRGAAGGREQFF.

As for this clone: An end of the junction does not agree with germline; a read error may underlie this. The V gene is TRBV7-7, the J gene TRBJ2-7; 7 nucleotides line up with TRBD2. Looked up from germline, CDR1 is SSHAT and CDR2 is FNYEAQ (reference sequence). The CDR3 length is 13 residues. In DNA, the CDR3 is TGTGCTAGCAGTTTGGGACTAAGCTACGAGCAGTACTTC. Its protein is CASSLGLSYEQYF.

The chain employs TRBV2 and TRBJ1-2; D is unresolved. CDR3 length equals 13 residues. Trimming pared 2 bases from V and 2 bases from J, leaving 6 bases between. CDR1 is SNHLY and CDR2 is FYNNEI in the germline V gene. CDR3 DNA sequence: TGTGCCAGCAGTGAAACGAGCAACTATGGCTACACCTTC. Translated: CASSETSNYGYTF.

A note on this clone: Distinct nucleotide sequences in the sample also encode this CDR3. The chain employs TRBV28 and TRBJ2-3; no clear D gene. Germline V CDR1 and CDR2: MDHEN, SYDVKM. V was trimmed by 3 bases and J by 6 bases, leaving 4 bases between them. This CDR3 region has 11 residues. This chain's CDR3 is CASSFLDTQYF. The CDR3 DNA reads TGTGCCAGCAGTTTCTTGGATACGCAGTATTTT.

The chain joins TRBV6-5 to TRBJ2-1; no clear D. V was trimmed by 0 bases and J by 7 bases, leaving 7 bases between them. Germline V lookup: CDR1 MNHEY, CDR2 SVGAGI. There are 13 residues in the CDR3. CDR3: CASSYSRRNEQFF. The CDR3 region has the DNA TGTGCCAGCAGTTACTCGAGGCGTAATGAGCAGTTCTTC.

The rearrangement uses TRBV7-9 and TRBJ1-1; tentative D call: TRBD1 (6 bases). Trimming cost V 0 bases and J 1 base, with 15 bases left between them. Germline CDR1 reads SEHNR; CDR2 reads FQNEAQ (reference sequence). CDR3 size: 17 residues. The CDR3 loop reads CASSLARGGARNTEAFF. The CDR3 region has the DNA TGTGCCAGCAGCTTAGCGCGTGGGGGGGCGAGGAACACTGAAGCTTTCTTT.

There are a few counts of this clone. The CDR3 region is CSVPFVGLYGYTF. CDR3 nucleotides: TGCAGCGTCCCCTTCGTGGGACTGTATGGCTACACCTTC. The rearrangement links TRBV29-1 to TRBJ1-2, with D possibly matching TRBD1 (5 bases). In germline, CDR1 is SQVTM, CDR2 ANQGSEA. The CDR3 covers 13 residues. Trimming shortened V by 6 bases and J by 5 bases, and 16 bases separated the two germline ends.

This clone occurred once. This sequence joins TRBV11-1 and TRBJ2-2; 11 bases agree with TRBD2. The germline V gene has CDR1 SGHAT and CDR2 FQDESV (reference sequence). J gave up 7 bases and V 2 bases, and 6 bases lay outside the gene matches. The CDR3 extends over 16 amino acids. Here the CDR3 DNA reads TGTGCCAGCAGCTTACAACTAGCGGGAGTCGGCGGGGAGCTGTTTTTT. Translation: CASSLQLAGVGGELFF.

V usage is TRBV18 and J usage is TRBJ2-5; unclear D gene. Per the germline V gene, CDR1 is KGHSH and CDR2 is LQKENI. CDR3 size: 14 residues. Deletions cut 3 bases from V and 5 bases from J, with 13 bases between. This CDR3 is CASSPFSTSETQYF. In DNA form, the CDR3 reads TGTGCCAGCTCACCCTTCTCCACATCGGAGACCCAGTACTTC. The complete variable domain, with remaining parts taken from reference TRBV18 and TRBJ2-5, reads NAGVMQNPRHLVRRRGQEARLRCSPMKGHSHVYWYRQLPEEGLKFMVYLQKENIIDESGMPKERFSAEFPKEGPSILRIQQVVRGDSAAYFCASSPFSTSETQYFGPGTRLLVL.

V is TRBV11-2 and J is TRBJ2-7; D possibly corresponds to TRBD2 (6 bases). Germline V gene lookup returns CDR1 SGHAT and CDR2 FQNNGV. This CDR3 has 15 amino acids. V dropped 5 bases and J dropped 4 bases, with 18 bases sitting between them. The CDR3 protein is CASSPGPGGMYEQYF. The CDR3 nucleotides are TGTGCCAGCAGCCCAGGTCCCGGGGGAATGTACGAGCAGTACTTC.

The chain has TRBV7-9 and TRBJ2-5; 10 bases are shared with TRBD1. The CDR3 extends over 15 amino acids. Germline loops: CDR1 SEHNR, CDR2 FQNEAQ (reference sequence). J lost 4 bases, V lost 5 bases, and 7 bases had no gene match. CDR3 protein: CASSLRQGASETQYF. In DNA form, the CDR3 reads TGTGCCAGCAGCCTCCGACAGGGGGCATCAGAGACCCAGTACTTC. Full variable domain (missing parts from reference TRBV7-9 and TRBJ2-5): DTGVSQNPRHKITKRGQNVTFRCDPISEHNRLYWYRQTLGQGPEFLTYFQNEAQLEKSRLLSDRFSAERPKGSFSTLEIQRTEQGDSAMYLCASSLRQGASETQYFGPGTRLLVL.

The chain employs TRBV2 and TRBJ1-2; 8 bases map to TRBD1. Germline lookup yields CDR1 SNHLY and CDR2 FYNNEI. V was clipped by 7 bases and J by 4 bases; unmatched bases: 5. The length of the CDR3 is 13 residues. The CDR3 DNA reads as TGTGCCAGCATCTGGACAGGGAGCTATGGCTACACCTTC. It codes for CASIWTGSYGYTF. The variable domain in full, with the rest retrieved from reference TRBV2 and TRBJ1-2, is EPEVTQTPSHQVTQMGQEVILRCVPISNHLYFYWYRQILGQKVEFLVSFYNNEISEKSEIFDDQFSVERPDGSNFTLKIRSTKLEDSAMYFCASIWTGSYGYTFGSGTRLTVV.